Shown below are 31 T cell receptor beta chains from a single sample sequenced in a study of blood T cell repertoires in COVID-19. This table comes from immunoSEQ multiplex PCR, and its TCRdb copy is limited to in-frame clones, with some not included. This sample has under 100,000 clones, with over 75% found just once. Sequencing was done on a sample of peripheral blood. Receptors were obtained from a man aged 50-60 years with acute or convalescent COVID-19.

The chain couples TRBV2 to TRBJ2-1; 11 bases are shared with TRBD2. J gave up 1 base and V 0 bases, and 5 bases lay outside the gene matches. Germline V gene lookup returns CDR1 SNHLY and CDR2 FYNNEI. The CDR3 length is 18 residues. CDR3 sequence (DNA): TGTGCCAGCAGTGAAGCGCGGGGACTAGCGGTTTCCTACAATGAGCAGTTCTTC. It yields the protein CASSEARGLAVSYNEQFF.

The rearrangement uses TRBV27 and TRBJ2-1; TRBD2 aligns across 14 bases. Germline-derived CDR1 and CDR2 are MNHEY and SMNVEV (reference sequence). The CDR3 has 16 amino acids. V lost 6 bases to trimming and J lost 6 bases; unmatched junction nucleotides: 7. The CDR3 sequence: CASSGLAGGRGNEQFF. The CDR3 bases are TGTGCCAGCAGCGGACTAGCGGGAGGAAGAGGCAATGAGCAGTTCTTC.

The chain uses TRBV7-6 and TRBJ2-1; D is unclear. This CDR3 spans 15 amino acids. Trimming took 1 base from V and 0 from J, leaving 7 bases between them. Germline assignment: CDR1 SGHVS and CDR2 FNYEAQ. DNA for the CDR3: TGTGCCAGCAGCTTAGTGGTGAGCTCCTACAATGAGCAGTTCTTC. Translated, it gives CASSLVVSSYNEQFF.

The chain combines TRBV7-8 with TRBJ2-7, with 8 bases identical to TRBD2. CDR1 SGHVS and CDR2 FQNEAQ come from the germline V gene. This CDR3 has 15 amino acids. Germline trimming cut 3 bases from V and 0 bases from J; bases unmatched to any gene: 4. The DNA for the CDR3 is TGTGCCAGCAGCTTCTGGCTAGCGGGCTCCTACGAGCAGTACTTC. This translates into CASSFWLAGSYEQYF.

V usage is TRBV2 and J usage is TRBJ2-7; 12 bases are a match to TRBD2. CDR1 and CDR2 (germline): SNHLY, FYNNEI. J was trimmed by 7 bases and V by 7 bases; bases with no gene match: 11. The CDR3 length is 15 residues. In DNA, the CDR3 is TGTGCCAGCACTAGCGGGAGGGTTTACCTACGGGAGCAGTACTTC. This encodes CASTSGRVYLREQYF. The complete variable domain, with remaining parts taken from reference TRBV2 and TRBJ2-7, reads EPEVTQTPSHQVTQMGQEVILRCVPISNHLYFYWYRQILGQKVEFLVSFYNNEISEKSEIFDDQFSVERPDGSNFTLKIRSTKLEDSAMYFCASTSGRVYLREQYFGPGTRLTVT.

V usage is TRBV19 and J usage is TRBJ2-3, with 16 bases that match TRBD2. V shed 5 bases and J 7 bases; nucleotides not matched to a gene: 9. Germline V gene lookup returns CDR1 LNHDA and CDR2 SQIVND (reference sequence). The CDR3 runs to 17 residues. Here the CDR3 reads CASSLGLAGGPGNTQYF. CDR3 bases: TGTGCCAGTAGTTTGGGACTAGCGGGAGGGCCTGGTAATACGCAGTATTTT. Filled out from reference TRBV19 and TRBJ2-3, the complete variable domain reads DGGITQSPKYLFRKEGQNVTLSCEQNLNHDAMYWYRQDPGQGLRLIYYSQIVNDFQKGDIAEGYSVSREKKESFPLTVTSAQKNPTAFYLCASSLGLAGGPGNTQYFGPGTRLTVL.

The chain recombines TRBV15 with TRBJ1-3; 12 bases are a match to TRBD1. With V trimmed by 3 bases and J by 4 bases, 4 bases remained unmatched. Germline V gene sequence: CDR1 LNHNV, CDR2 YYDKDF (reference sequence). This CDR3 is built from 16 residues. This chain's CDR3 is CATSRGDRGQGNTIYF. In nucleotides, the CDR3 is TGTGCCACCAGCAGGGGGGACAGGGGGCAAGGAAACACCATATATTTT.

The V and J genes are TRBV6-4 and TRBJ2-2; perhaps TRBD1 as D (5 bases). The germline V gene has CDR1 MRHNA and CDR2 SNTAGT. The CDR3 consists of 16 residues. V was shortened by 0 bases and J by 2 bases, with 10 bases between the two germline ends. For the CDR3, the DNA is TGTGCCAGCAGTGACTCGATTCAGGGTAACACCGGGGAGCTGTTTTTT. As protein: CASSDSIQGNTGELFF.

This chain uses TRBV19 with TRBJ1-5; TRBD1 is a possible D gene (5 bases). CDR1 and CDR2 from the germline V gene are LNHDA and SQIVND (reference sequence). This CDR3 has 16 amino acids. V was trimmed by 3 bases and J by 3 bases, leaving 15 bases between them. The CDR3 DNA is TGTGCCAGTAGTATTCGTAAGGGGATGGACAATCAGCCCCAGCATTTT. Translated, it gives CASSIRKGMDNQPQHF. Based on the CDR3 plus reference TRBV19 and TRBJ1-5, the full variable domain is DGGITQSPKYLFRKEGQNVTLSCEQNLNHDAMYWYRQDPGQGLRLIYYSQIVNDFQKGDIAEGYSVSREKKESFPLTVTSAQKNPTAFYLCASSIRKGMDNQPQHFGDGTRLSIL.

V gene TRBV7-9 combines with J gene TRBJ2-3, with TRBD1 matching over 7 bases. The CDR3 extends over 19 amino acids. The germline gives CDR1 SEHNR, CDR2 FQNEAQ (reference sequence). V was clipped by 5 bases and J by 2 bases; unmatched bases: 19. CDR3 DNA: TGTGCCAGCAGCCCTGAAACCCCCCCGACAGGGTACGACACAGATACGCAGTATTTT. It encodes CASSPETPPTGYDTDTQYF.

This rearrangement joins TRBV9 to TRBJ1-1, with 10 positions matching TRBD1. Germline lookup yields CDR1 SGDLS and CDR2 YYNGEE. This CDR3 is 15 amino acids long. With 4 bases clipped from V and 3 bases from J, the junction kept 6 bases outside the gene matches. The DNA for the CDR3 is TGTGCCAGCAGCCCACAGACAGGGGGCTACACTGAAGCTTTCTTT. Its protein product is CASSPQTGGYTEAFF.

The table lists this clone with a count of one. The chain has TRBV11-3 and TRBJ2-2; a weak D match, TRBD2 (6 bases). V shed 9 bases and J shed 5 bases, with 16 bases lying between them. Germline CDR1 SGHNT, CDR2 YENEEA. This CDR3 has 14 residues. The CDR3 nucleotides read TGTGCCAGTACCTATATGGCGGGAACCGGGGAGCTGTTTTTT. Its translation is CASTYMAGTGELFF.

This chain joins TRBV27 and TRBJ1-1; TRBD1 is a possible D gene (5 bases). V lost 5 bases to trimming and J lost 4 bases, with 14 bases between them. This CDR3 contains 14 residues. Per germline, CDR1 MNHEY and CDR2 SMNVEV (reference sequence). The CDR3 DNA follows: TGTGCCAGCAGTCCTCGGGGGGGAGGCACTGAAGCTTTCTTT. This sequence encodes CASSPRGGGTEAFF.

This clone was recorded a few times. The V call is TRBV5-1, the J call TRBJ1-2; TRBD1 aligns across 9 bases. The CDR3 is 14 residues long. Germline lookup yields CDR1 SGHRS and CDR2 YFSETQ. V dropped 4 bases and J dropped 2; count of bases not matched to a gene: 3. The CDR3 DNA follows: TGCGCCAGCAGCGAGACAGGGGGGAACTATGGCTACACCTTC. Residues: CASSETGGNYGYTF.

V gene TRBV5-8 combines with J gene TRBJ2-5; possibly TRBD1 for D (6 bases). Trimming took off 3 bases at V and 5 bases at J, with 14 bases between the two ends. The CDR3 has 14 residues. Germline-derived CDR1 and CDR2 are SGHTS and YDEGEE. The CDR3: CASSSRGGRETQYF. As DNA, the CDR3 is TGTGCCAGCAGCTCCCGAGGGGGTCGGGAGACCCAGTACTTC.

The genes are TRBV27 and TRBJ2-2, with TRBD1 identical over 10 bases. Per germline, CDR1 MNHEY and CDR2 SMNVEV (reference sequence). V dropped 3 bases and J dropped 6; count of bases not matched to a gene: 4. The CDR3 is 15 amino acids. The CDR3 nucleotides read TGTGCCAGCAGTTTCAGGACAGGGGGGGCCGGGGAGCTGTTTTTT. The encoded protein is CASSFRTGGAGELFF.

As to this clone: One end of the junction fails to match germline, which may point to a read error. The rearrangement uses TRBV2 and TRBJ2-7, with TRBD1 identical over 9 bases. CDR3 length equals 13 residues. In germline, CDR1 is SNHLY, CDR2 FYNNEI. Here the CDR3 DNA reads TGTGCCAGCAGTGTAGGGAGGACAGGGGTAATATTCTTC. Translating it yields CASSVGRTGVIFF.

This chain links TRBV25-1 with TRBJ2-7, with a possible D match to TRBD1 (5 bases). The V gene's germline CDR1 is MGHDK and CDR2 SYGVNS. The V gene lost 2 bases and the J gene lost 7 bases, with 12 bases spanning the gap. The CDR3 length is 13 residues. The CDR3: CASSEPGPREQYF. For the CDR3, the DNA is TGTGCCAGCAGTGAACCAGGGCCACGGGAGCAGTACTTC.

As DNA, the CDR3 is TGTGCCAGCAGTGAAAGGAGCTTACTTACCTCCATCGATTCGAGCTCCTATAATTCACCCCTCCACTTT. This encodes CASSERSLLTSIDSSSYNSPLHF. The chain joins TRBV2 to TRBJ1-6; the D is unclear. Germline V gene lookup returns CDR1 SNHLY and CDR2 FYNNEI. CDR3 size: 23 residues. V lost 2 bases to trimming and J lost 0 bases, with 29 bases between them.

The chain carries TRBV6-5 and TRBJ2-5; D gene ambiguous. CDR1 and CDR2 (germline): MNHEY, SVGAGI. V lost 9 bases to trimming and J lost 2 bases, with 13 bases between them. This CDR3 contains 13 residues. This CDR3 reads CASRLGFQETQYF. For the CDR3, the DNA is TGTGCCAGTAGGCTAGGATTTCAAGAGACCCAGTACTTC.

The chain recombines TRBV4-3 with TRBJ1-4; possibly TRBD1 for D (5 bases). CDR1 is LGHNA, CDR2 YSLEER, per germline. The CDR3 is 14 amino acids. Trimming shortened V by 0 bases and J by 8 bases, and 10 bases separated the two germline ends. The CDR3 sequence: CASSQDQGWEKLFF. Written as DNA, the CDR3 is TGCGCCAGCAGCCAAGATCAGGGATGGGAAAAACTGTTTTTT.

This chain connects TRBV21-1 to TRBJ1-1; the DNA was not used to check the table's D call, TRBD1. TRBV21-1 is annotated as a pseudogene. The CDR3 loop spans 18 amino acids. The CDR3 DNA reads as TGTGCCAGCAGCAAACATGAGGACAGGCGACTTCTGAACACTGAAGCTTTCTTT. Its translation is CASSKHEDRRLLNTEAFF.

The chain joins TRBV7-9 to TRBJ1-5; D unresolved. V was cut by 1 base and J by 5 bases, with 9 bases left in between. CDR1 and CDR2 (germline): SEHNR, FQNEAQ (reference sequence). The CDR3 has 14 residues. The CDR3 loop is CASSLGGLDQPQHF. CDR3 nucleotides: TGTGCCAGCAGCTTAGGAGGATTGGATCAGCCCCAGCATTTT.

The chain links TRBV5-1 to TRBJ2-3; TRBD2 aligns across 10 bases. The junction had 15 bases not matched to a gene; V was cut back by 4 bases and J by 4 bases. The CDR3 is 18 residues long. Germline V gives CDR1 SGHRS, CDR2 YFSETQ. The CDR3 DNA reads as TGCGCCAGCAGCAACCCGGGACTAGCGCGATGGGACTCAGATACGCAGTATTTT. Protein product: CASSNPGLARWDSDTQYF.

The chain employs TRBV11-2 and TRBJ2-5; D is uncertain. Germline CDR1 reads SGHAT; CDR2 reads FQNNGV. This CDR3 spans 11 amino acids. Trimming cost V 3 bases and J 5 bases, with 4 bases left between them. The CDR3, as DNA: TGTGCCAGCAGCTTGAGGGAGACCCAGTACTTC. Protein: CASSLRETQYF.

For the CDR3, the DNA is TGTGCCAGCAGTGAATGGGGGGTAGACGCCGGGGAGCTGTTTTTT. It codes for CASSEWGVDAGELFF. The chain is built from TRBV6-1 and TRBJ2-2, with D possibly TRBD2 on 6 matching bases. Germline CDR1 is MNHNS and CDR2 is SASEGT. This CDR3 comprises 15 residues. With 2 bases removed from V and 6 bases from J, the gap between germline ends came to 13 bases.

This rearrangement joins TRBV6-4 to TRBJ2-2, with 8 bases lining up with TRBD2. CDR3 size: 14 residues. Germline CDR1 MRHNA, CDR2 SNTAGT. Germline trimming cut 3 bases from V and 4 bases from J; bases unmatched to any gene: 1. The CDR3 bases are TGTGCCAGCAGTGAGGGGACTAGCACCGGGGAGCTGTTTTTT. Amino acid sequence: CASSEGTSTGELFF.

This chain joins TRBV19 and TRBJ1-5, with TRBD1 as a possible D gene (6 bases). CDR1 is LNHDA, CDR2 SQIVND, per germline (reference sequence). V lost 8 bases to trimming and J lost 5 bases, with 16 bases between them. The CDR3 is made up of 14 amino acids. The CDR3, as DNA: TGTGCCAGTGGTACAGGGTGGGGGGATCAGCCCCAGCATTTT. This gives the protein CASGTGWGDQPQHF.

This sequence joins TRBV5-1 and TRBJ1-2; D is unclear. This CDR3 contains 15 residues. The V end was cut by 4 bases, the J end by 5 bases, with 18 bases between. The germline gives CDR1 SGHRS, CDR2 YFSETQ. In DNA, the CDR3 is TGCGCCAGCAGCGACGACGCGGAGATCCGGTATGGCTACACCTTC. It specifies CASSDDAEIRYGYTF. The variable domain in full, completed from reference TRBV5-1 and TRBJ1-2, reads KAGVTQTPRYLIKTRGQQVTLSCSPISGHRSVSWYQQTPGQGLQFLFEYFSETQRNKGNFPGRFSGRQFSNSRSEMNVSTLELGDSALYLCASSDDAEIRYGYTFGSGTRLTVV.

The J gene is TRBJ1-1, the V gene TRBV7-2; TRBD1 might be the D (6 bases). This CDR3 spans 14 amino acids. The germline CDR1 and CDR2 sequences are SGHTA and FQGNSA. V shed 7 bases and J shed 6 bases, with 18 bases lying between them. This chain's CDR3 is CASIRQAGWAEAFF. The CDR3 coding sequence is TGTGCCAGCATCCGACAGGCCGGGTGGGCTGAAGCTTTCTTT.

This rearrangement joins TRBV5-1 to TRBJ2-7, with D perhaps TRBD2 (6 bases). CDR3 size: 15 residues. V was pared by 0 bases and J by 4 bases, with 14 bases between. Germline V gene lookup returns CDR1 SGHRS and CDR2 YFSETQ. The CDR3 DNA reads TGCGCCAGCAGCTTGGACCATGGGGGGTTGTACGAGCAGTACTTC. Its protein product is CASSLDHGGLYEQYF.